A single sample gave rise to the 18 T cell receptor beta chains below, sequenced in a study of early T cells in non-severe SARS-CoV-2 infection. Each CDR3 protein gets one entry after TCRdb re-called the 5' RACE reads with MiXCR. The table lists 98,000 or so distinct CDR3 sequences, about 12% of them singletons, with roughly 2.9% in the top ten. Material: whole blood. The source of these receptors is an adult who was a healthcare worker with PCR-confirmed SARS-CoV-2 infection or an uninfected control (not recorded which).

This clonotype occurred a few times. The rearrangement joins TRBV3-1 to TRBJ2-1, with D possibly being TRBD1 or TRBD2 (6 bases each). V lost 1 base, J lost 6 bases, and 13 bases lay in between. The germline CDR1 and CDR2 sequences are LGHDT and YNNKEL (reference sequence). This CDR3 is built from 15 residues. The CDR3 loop is CASSQGRGPGNEQFF. Here the CDR3 DNA reads TGTGCCAGCAGCCAAGGCCGGGGGCCGGGCAATGAGCAGTTCTTC.

Concerning this clonotype: A much larger clone sits a single nucleotide away, making a read error possible. V is TRBV5-6 and J is TRBJ2-1, with 11 bases lining up with TRBD2. Per germline, CDR1 SGHDT and CDR2 YYEEEE. The CDR3 sequence is 15 residues long. Here the CDR3 DNA reads TGTGTCAGCAGCTTCGGGACTAGCGGAAAATATGAGCAGTTCTTC. Amino acid sequence: CVSSFGTSGKYEQFF.

On this clonotype: It may be a read error: a sequence one base away is much more abundant. The chain uses TRBV7-9 and TRBJ1-1; D not resolved. CDR1 is SEHNR and CDR2 is FQNEAQ in the germline V gene (reference sequence). The CDR3 runs 13 residues. DNA for the CDR3: TGTGCCGGCAGCTTAGTCTCCGAACTAGAAGCTTTCTTT. Protein: CAGSLVSELEAFF.

This clonotype occurred a few times. The genes are TRBV5-1 and TRBJ1-1, with TRBD1 matching 8 bases. CDR1 SGHRS and CDR2 YFSETQ come from the germline V gene. The V gene end was trimmed by 0 bases and the J gene end by 4 bases; junction bases not matched to a gene: 2. The CDR3 covers 14 residues. The CDR3 here is CASSLDTGGTEAFF. In DNA, the CDR3 is TGCGCCAGCAGCTTGGATACAGGGGGCACTGAAGCTTTCTTT.

This chain links TRBV28 with TRBJ2-1; a weak D match, TRBD2 (5 bases). Germline CDR1 is MDHEN and CDR2 is SYDVKM. The CDR3 totals 13 residues. V lost 6 bases to trimming and J lost 9 bases, with 15 bases between them. The CDR3 loop is CASSTPTRGEQFF. CDR3 nucleotide sequence: TGTGCCAGCAGCACGCCCACCCGGGGTGAGCAGTTCTTC.

The sample holds many counts of this clonotype. The V and J genes are TRBV30 and TRBJ2-7, with 10 bases matching TRBD1. Trimming at V came to 5 bases and at J to 4 bases, leaving 5 bases not matched to a gene. This CDR3 comprises 13 residues. Germline V lookup: CDR1 GTSNPN, CDR2 SVGIG (reference sequence). The CDR3 here is CAWALGQGYEQYF. As DNA, the CDR3 is TGTGCCTGGGCCCTGGGACAGGGGTACGAGCAGTACTTC.

This chain joins TRBV25-1 and TRBJ2-1, with D possibly matching TRBD2 (6 bases). Trimming took 6 bases from V and 6 from J, leaving 12 bases between them. The germline CDR1 and CDR2 sequences are MGHDK and SYGVNS. The CDR3 totals 13 residues. The CDR3 sequence is CASRGGEVNEQFF. Here the CDR3 DNA reads TGTGCCAGCAGAGGCGGGGAGGTCAATGAGCAGTTCTTC.

This clonotype was counted many times. V and J are TRBV5-1 and TRBJ2-7; 12 nucleotides align to TRBD2. Trimming at V came to 0 bases and at J to 6 bases, leaving 16 bases not matched to a gene. CDR1 and CDR2 (germline): SGHRS, YFSETQ. This CDR3 contains 19 residues. Here the CDR3 reads CASSLGVRLAGANSPEQYF. The CDR3 region has the DNA TGCGCCAGCAGCTTGGGCGTGAGACTAGCGGGGGCCAACTCCCCCGAGCAGTACTTC. Looking up the rest from reference TRBV5-1 and TRBJ2-7 gives the full variable domain: KAGVTQTPRYLIKTRGQQVTLSCSPISGHRSVSWYQQTPGQGLQFLFEYFSETQRNKGNFPGRFSGRQFSNSRSEMNVSTLELGDSALYLCASSLGVRLAGANSPEQYFGPGTRLTVT.

In this sample, this clonotype turned up a few times. The V gene is TRBV27, the J gene TRBJ2-5; 9 positions match TRBD1. Trimming took 4 bases from V and 1 from J; bases not matched to a gene: 7. The CDR3 runs 16 residues. Germline CDR1 reads MNHEY; CDR2 reads SMNVEV (reference sequence). The CDR3, as DNA: TGTGCCAGCAGTTCCCTGGGGACAGGGATCCAAGAGACCCAGTACTTC. Residues: CASSSLGTGIQETQYF.

For this clonotype: A read error may explain this, as a much larger clone is one base away. The chain recombines TRBV20-1 with TRBJ2-2; TRBD2 agrees at 8 bases. Germline CDR1 DFQATT, CDR2 SNEGSKA (reference sequence). Trimming cost V 0 bases and J 7 bases; bases outside gene matches: 13. This CDR3 spans 17 amino acids. The CDR3 nucleotides are TGCAGTGCTAGAGACCTAACTGGAGTAGCGGGGATCGGGGAGCTGTTTTTT. Protein: CSARDLTGVAGIGELFF.

In this sample, this clonotype turned up a few times. The chain has TRBV24-1 and TRBJ2-2; D is undetermined. The V and J ends lost 6 bases and 6 bases respectively, with 13 bases between them. CDR3 length: 14 amino acids. Germline CDR1 KGHDR, CDR2 SFDVKD. CDR3 DNA sequence: TGTGCCACCAGTAGCTCTCTTACGGCCGGGGAGCTGTTTTTT. Its protein product is CATSSSLTAGELFF.

This clonotype occurred a few times. The chain has TRBV3-1 and TRBJ2-1; no reliable D call. The length of the CDR3 is 15 residues. Germline V gives CDR1 LGHDT, CDR2 YNNKEL (reference sequence). Trimming removed 1 base from V and 4 bases from J, with 11 bases in between. CDR3 region: CASSQGETGYNEQFF. The DNA of the CDR3 is TGTGCCAGCAGCCAAGGTGAGACCGGGTACAATGAGCAGTTCTTC.

This clonotype was seen many times. The chain carries TRBV11-2 and TRBJ1-2, with 9 nucleotides matching TRBD1. The germline V gene has CDR1 SGHAT and CDR2 FQNNGV. The CDR3 has 16 amino acids. V shed 5 bases and J 4 bases; nucleotides not matched to a gene: 11. Here the CDR3 reads CASSPGVQGAGYGYTF. The CDR3, as DNA: TGTGCCAGCAGCCCAGGGGTACAGGGGGCTGGCTATGGCTACACCTTC. The whole variable domain, remainder taken from reference TRBV11-2 and TRBJ1-2, is EAGVAQSPRYKIIEKRQSVAFWCNPISGHATLYWYQQILGQGPKLLIQFQNNGVVDDSQLPKDRFSAERLKGVDSTLKIQPAKLEDSAVYLCASSPGVQGAGYGYTFGSGTRLTVV.

This clonotype was found a few times. J is TRBJ1-5 and V is TRBV12-3 or TRBV12-4; 8 bases align to TRBD1. This CDR3 is built from 13 residues. V was clipped by 4 bases and J by 6 bases; unmatched bases: 2. CDR3 region: CASSSTGVQPQHF. For the CDR3, the DNA is TGTGCCAGCAGTTCGACAGGGGTTCAGCCCCAGCATTTT.

This clonotype was observed a single time. The chain links TRBV27 to TRBJ2-1, with D perhaps matching TRBD2 (5 bases). CDR3 size: 19 residues. Germline assignment: CDR1 MNHEY and CDR2 SMNVEV (reference sequence). V was trimmed by 0 bases and J by 0 bases, leaving 18 bases between them. CDR3 DNA sequence: TGTGCCAGCAGTTTATCGCCCGGGCTAGCCCCGAGCTCCTACAATGAGCAGTTCTTC. It specifies CASSLSPGLAPSSYNEQFF.

This chain joins TRBV6-5 and TRBJ2-5; D is possibly TRBD1 (7 bases). V was shortened by 7 bases and J by 5 bases, with 17 bases between the two germline ends. CDR3 length: 14 residues. Looked up from germline, CDR1 is MNHEY and CDR2 is SVGAGI. DNA of the CDR3: TGTGCCAGCATAACCTTCAGGGGGGTGGAGACCCAGTACTTC. Translation gives CASITFRGVETQYF.

In regard to this clonotype: Since a much larger clone is just one base distant, this may be a read error. The gene calls are TRBV12-3 or TRBV12-4 and TRBJ1-2; the match to TRBD1 covers 9 bases. CDR3 size: 15 residues. CDR3 bases: TGTGCCAACAGTCGGCGGACAGGGGTGAGCTATGGCTACACCTTC. Translation: CANSRRTGVSYGYTF.

V is TRBV5-1 and J is TRBJ2-2, with D maybe TRBD1 (6 bases). The CDR3 has 16 amino acids. Germline loops: CDR1 SGHRS, CDR2 YFSETQ. V lost 4 bases and J 1 base, leaving 14 bases between the germline ends. CDR3 amino acids: CASSPLGQRNTGELFF. The CDR3 DNA sequence: TGCGCCAGCAGCCCCCTGGGACAAAGGAACACCGGGGAGCTGTTTTTT. Drawing the rest from reference TRBV5-1 and TRBJ2-2, the complete variable domain is KAGVTQTPRYLIKTRGQQVTLSCSPISGHRSVSWYQQTPGQGLQFLFEYFSETQRNKGNFPGRFSGRQFSNSRSEMNVSTLELGDSALYLCASSPLGQRNTGELFFGEGSRLTVL.